This entry is about one T cell receptor (beta chain). Its antigen is undetermined. This table comes from immunoSEQ multiplex PCR, and its TCRdb copy is limited to in-frame clones, with some not included. The table has around 89,000 clones, around 93% seen once. The data belong to a study of graft-versus-host responses after intestinal transplantation. Whole-study context: The recipients all started with anti-thymocyte globulin induction and then took tacrolimus and steroids for 3 to 4 years. Study-wide results and limits: The presence of high graft-versus-host to host-versus-graft clonal ratios in allografts characterized patients with graft-donor T cell macrochimerism.

This CDR3 is built from 17 residues. The gene calls are TRBV21-1 and TRBJ1-3; the table's D call, TRBD1, was not checked against the DNA. TRBV21-1 is labeled a pseudogene. The sample consisted of unstimulated CD8+ T cells sorted from spleen or lymph node cells, taken before transplant. This receptor was obtained from a human donor who was the organ donor for an intestinal transplant. Here the CDR3 DNA reads TGTGCCAGCAGCAAAGCGAGGACACCTCTGCTGCCGAACACCATATATTTT. As protein: CASSKARTPLLPNTIYF.